This TCR beta chain was captured in a study of human T cells and chemical hapten exposure. Overall study findings and caveats: Once DPC sensitization occurred, TCRs above 1 in 1000 frequency showed no change.

Single cDNA molecules in the library carried unique molecular identifiers attached during preparation. TCRdb used MiXCR to reprocess the reads, holding one entry per CDR3 protein. Counted here are around 120,000 distinct CDR3 sequences, over 7.5% occurring once; the ten biggest clones make up about 1.4%. From whole blood left unfractionated, total RNA was extracted. On this clonotype: Its antigen remains unidentified.

With 2 bases removed from V and 8 bases from J, the gap between germline ends came to 12 bases. Germline V gives CDR1 KGHSH, CDR2 LQKENI. This CDR3 comprises 13 residues. This sequence was found in a human donor in good health. Some clones in this sample may be carry-over from other donors' samples. The chain employs TRBV18 and TRBJ1-1, with D unresolved. Material for sequencing was whole blood. The CDR3 nucleotides read TGTGCCAGCTCACCATCGAGGGATATGGAAGCTTTCTTT. It yields the protein CASSPSRDMEAFF.